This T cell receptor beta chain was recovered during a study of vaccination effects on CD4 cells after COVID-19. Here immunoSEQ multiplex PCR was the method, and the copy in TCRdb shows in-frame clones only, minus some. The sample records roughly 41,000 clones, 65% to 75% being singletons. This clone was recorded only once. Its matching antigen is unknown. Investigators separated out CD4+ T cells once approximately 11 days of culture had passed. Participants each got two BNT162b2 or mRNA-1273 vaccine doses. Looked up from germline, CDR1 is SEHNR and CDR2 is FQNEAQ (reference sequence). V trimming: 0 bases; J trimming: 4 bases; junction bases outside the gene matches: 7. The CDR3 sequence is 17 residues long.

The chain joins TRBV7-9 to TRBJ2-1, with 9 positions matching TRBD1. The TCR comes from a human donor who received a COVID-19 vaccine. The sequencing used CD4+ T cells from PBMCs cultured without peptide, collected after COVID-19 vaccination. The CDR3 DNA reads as TGTGCCAGCAGCTTAGCATTGAGGGACAGGGCATACAATGAGCAGTTCTTC. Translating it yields CASSLALRDRAYNEQFF.